The entry below describes one T cell receptor (beta chain). The target antigen is unknown. The sample belongs to a study of cytomegalovirus exposure and HLA in healthy donors. Study overall: Researchers previously reported finding fewer than 140 million unique TCR beta sequences from about 200 million T cells.

The germline V and J ends were trimmed by 7 bases and 0 bases, with 10 bases remaining between them. The germline V gene has CDR1 SEHNR and CDR2 FQNEAQ (reference sequence). This CDR3 contains 13 residues. PCR primers comprised 60 Vbeta and 13 Jbeta primers. Some clones are missing from TCRdb's copy, which holds only in-frame ones; the method was immunoSEQ multiplex PCR. Of about 190,000 clones listed, approximately 90% are singletons. General study points: A later analysis showed that HLA-associated TCR beta chains had undergone more clonal expansion than equally common others.

The sample taken for sequencing was PBMCs. The rearrangement joins TRBV7-9 to TRBJ2-7; D is undetermined. The sequence was obtained from a boy between 2 and 10 years old in good health and CMV-seronegative. CDR3 residues: CASNSLSSYEQYF. For the CDR3, the DNA is TGTGCCAGCAATAGCTTGAGCTCCTACGAGCAGTACTTC.